Here is one T cell receptor beta chain with its context. Its antigen is still unknown. Sequencing used a NextSeq 550. The Human TCR Profiling Kit (MiLaboratory) was used to make UMI-labeled 5' RACE TRB cDNA libraries. cDNA synthesis used the entire amount of extracted RNA, and PCR amplification then used the entire amount of cDNA produced. The libraries were made side by side, with each library going through the same number of PCR cycles. Under the source paper's analysis protocol: With a requirement of at least two reads per UMI, MIGEC and MiXCR extracted about 50,000 +/- 10,000 unique UMI-labeled TRB cDNA molecules per library. Each library averaged around 42,000 +/- 9,900 functional in-frame TRB CDR3 nucleotide clonotypes without stop codons. After downsampling to 5000 UMI-labeled TRB molecules per sample, diversity metrics such as normalized Shannon-Wiener and Chao1 were calculated in VDJtools. VDJtools computed clonotype-size-weighted physicochemical properties of the central five CDR3 residues: interaction energy, strength, volume and Kidera factor 4. The reads went through TCRdb reprocessing, and each CDR3 protein sequence gets one entry with no DNA. The authors' filters were not applied to this entry. The sample's records list about 51,000 distinct CDR3 sequences. The ten biggest clones cover 0.55% to 0.6% of the sample.

For each CD8+ T cell subset, flow sorting was done in triplicate, and 300,000 to 350,000 cells per subset went directly into RLT lysis buffer. To keep memory contaminants out, a stringent definition of naive CD8+ T cells was applied: CD45RO-CCR7+CD27+CD95-. Using standard density gradient centrifugation, peripheral blood mononuclear cells were isolated from buffy coats. A FACSAria III was used to flow-sort naive CXCR3-negative and CXCR3-positive CD8+ T cells. Total RNA was extracted from sorted cells using an RNeasy Mini Kit. This record comes from a study of CXCR3-negative and CXCR3-positive naive CD8 T cells (dated by TCRdb to about 2019). General notes on the study: In total, around 140 million TRB reads were obtained, corresponding to roughly 1.5 +/- 0.3 million reads per library. The diversity and physicochemical repertoire analyses included around 10 donors pooled from two independent experiments. Naive subsets from 5 donors and memory cells from 3 donors were included in the TRBV-TRBJ cluster analysis. What the authors observed across the whole study: Because surface CD5, which is linked to self-reactivity in mice, was comparable between the naive subsets, TCR interaction strength was also inferred from the physicochemical properties of TRB CDR3s. Because CXCR3 expression was partially decreased after cryopreservation, freshly isolated PBMCs were used for most assays. Similar TRBV-TRBJ usage was shown by naive CXCR3-negative and CXCR3-positive cells from the same donor, whereas distinct patterns were shown by memory cells. Comparably high repertoire diversity was found in both naive subsets, whereas much lower repertoire diversity was found in memory CD8+ T cells. Compared with CXCR3-negative naive cells, CXCR3-positive naive cells had TRB CDR3s with higher hydrophobicity (lower Kidera factor 4), lower energy, and higher strength and volume indices.

The material sequenced was naive CXCR3+ CD8+ T cells from blood. The cell subset or site label on this specimen signifies: CD45RO-CCR7+CD27+CD95- naive CD8+ T cells expressing CXCR3 (TNR3+). The TCR sequence derives from a human donor in good health. Some clones in this sample may be carry-over from other donors' samples.

CDR3 loop: CASSGARDRSTYEQYF. The V and J segments used are TRBV2 and TRBJ2-7; the D call from TCRdb, TRBD1, cannot be confirmed without DNA. The germline V gene specifies SNHLY as CDR1 and FYNNEI as CDR2. The CDR3 starts with the cysteine, ends with the phenylalanine, and has 16 residues. No DNA was logged.